The 32 T cell receptor beta chains given below trace back to one sample, sequenced in a study of blood T cell repertoires in COVID-19. Profiled with immunoSEQ multiplex PCR; TCRdb holds only in-frame clones, not every one. The sample consists of around 200,000 clones, more than 70% of them appearing once. Specimen: peripheral blood. The source of these receptors is a man aged 18 to 29 with active or convalescent COVID-19.

This chain links TRBV6-5 with TRBJ1-1; D is unresolved. CDR3 length: 14 amino acids. Trimming cost V 7 bases and J 0 bases, with 12 bases left between them. Germline assignment: CDR1 MNHEY and CDR2 SVGAGI. The CDR3 DNA reads as TGTGCCAGCACTCGTTCCAGAATGAACACTGAAGCTTTCTTT. This translates into CASTRSRMNTEAFF.

V is TRBV6-1 and J is TRBJ1-1, with 8 bases matching TRBD1. Looked up from germline, CDR1 is MNHNS and CDR2 is SASEGT. Losses at the gene ends were 3 bases for V and 1 base for J; bases not matched to a gene: 13. The CDR3 covers 18 residues. The CDR3: CASSESSFGTGWNTEAFF. CDR3 nucleotide sequence: TGTGCCAGCAGTGAGAGCAGCTTCGGGACAGGTTGGAACACTGAAGCTTTCTTT.

The chain carries TRBV7-8 and TRBJ1-1, with 9 bases fitting TRBD1. CDR1 SGHVS and CDR2 FQNEAQ come from the germline V gene. After removal of 1 base from V and 1 base from J, the junction contained 10 bases not matched to a gene. The CDR3 runs to 18 residues. The chain's CDR3 is CASSLGLSPGQGNTEAFF. The CDR3 region has the DNA TGTGCCAGCAGCTTAGGTCTCAGCCCGGGACAGGGGAACACTGAAGCTTTCTTT.

The chain recombines TRBV25-1 with TRBJ2-7; a possible D gene is TRBD1 (5 bases). The CDR3 spans 15 residues. Trimming took off 8 bases at V and 7 bases at J, with 24 bases between the two ends. The germline gives CDR1 MGHDK, CDR2 SYGVNS. The CDR3 DNA follows: TGTGCCAGCGCCCCCCCTGGGGCGAGATCGCGGGAGCAGTACTTC. It translates to CASAPPGARSREQYF.

This chain connects TRBV25-1 to TRBJ2-2, with TRBD2 matching over 7 bases. CDR1 and CDR2 (germline): MGHDK, SYGVNS. J lost 5 bases, V lost 8 bases, and 8 bases had no gene match. This CDR3 region has 14 residues. The CDR3 bases are TGTGCCAGCGGACTAGGAGGAGGGACCGGGGAGCTGTTTTTT. Residues: CASGLGGGTGELFF.

V usage is TRBV19 and J usage is TRBJ1-2, with D possibly being TRBD1 (6 bases). In germline, CDR1 is LNHDA, CDR2 SQIVND (reference sequence). V dropped 5 bases and J dropped 4 bases, with 17 bases sitting between them. The CDR3 totals 15 residues. CDR3: CASSSDRGQIYGYTF. CDR3 nucleotides: TGTGCCAGTAGTTCCGACCGGGGACAAATCTATGGCTACACCTTC.

The chain couples TRBV7-8 to TRBJ2-5, with 9 bases matching TRBD2. CDR3 length: 17 amino acids. CDR1 and CDR2 (germline): SGHVS, FQNEAQ. V lost 3 bases to trimming and J lost 1 base; unmatched junction nucleotides: 9. The CDR3 region is CASSLSGSGSVQETQYF. CDR3 in DNA: TGTGCCAGCAGCTTGAGTGGTAGCGGGAGTGTCCAAGAGACCCAGTACTTC.

V gene TRBV27 combines with J gene TRBJ2-7; a weak D match, TRBD1 (6 bases). Trimming removed 0 bases at V and 11 bases at J, with 17 bases between. Germline V lookup: CDR1 MNHEY, CDR2 SMNVEV (reference sequence). This CDR3 is built from 14 residues. Here the CDR3 reads CASSLSVYGGQKYF. CDR3 DNA sequence: TGTGCCAGCAGTTTATCAGTGTATGGGGGCCAAAAGTACTTC.

This rearrangement joins TRBV12-3 or TRBV12-4 to TRBJ2-5; D may be TRBD1 (6 bases). The V and J ends lost 6 bases and 4 bases respectively, with 12 bases between them. This CDR3 is 13 amino acids long. Written as DNA, the CDR3 is TGTGCCAGCAGCCTACAGGGATCAGAGACCCAGTACTTC. Translation: CASSLQGSETQYF.

J is TRBJ2-3 and V is TRBV2; TRBD1 matches at 10 bases. Losses at the gene ends were 5 bases for V and 5 bases for J; bases not matched to a gene: 10. The CDR3 runs to 16 residues. Germline V gene data show CDR1 as SNHLY and CDR2 as FYNNEI. CDR3 sequence: CASSRWGTGVGDTQYF. CDR3 DNA sequence: TGTGCCAGCAGTCGGTGGGGGACAGGGGTTGGAGATACGCAGTATTTT.

This clone was counted between two and nine times. This chain connects TRBV24-1 to TRBJ1-2; D unclear. The CDR3 runs to 12 residues. The V end lost 7 bases, the J end lost 0 bases, and 5 bases lay between the germline ends. CDR1 KGHDR and CDR2 SFDVKD come from the germline V gene. Here the CDR3 DNA reads TGTGCCACCAGGGCCTCTAACTATGGCTACACCTTC. Its translation: CATRASNYGYTF.

This clone came up once. This chain uses TRBV4-2 with TRBJ1-1, with 9 bases that match TRBD1. CDR1 LGHNA and CDR2 YNFKEQ come from the germline V gene. The CDR3 has 15 amino acids. The V segment lost 4 bases and the J segment 5 bases; nucleotides outside the gene matches: 8. The CDR3 reads CASSLPGTGFTEAFF. The CDR3 DNA follows: TGTGCCAGCAGCCTCCCCGGGACAGGGTTTACTGAAGCTTTCTTT.

V gene TRBV9 combines with J gene TRBJ2-2, with unresolved D. Trimming shortened V by 0 bases and J by 2 bases, and 5 bases separated the two germline ends. Germline V CDR1 and CDR2: SGDLS, YYNGEE. CDR3 length equals 14 residues. The CDR3 sequence: CASSVGLNTGELFF. CDR3 DNA sequence: TGTGCCAGCAGCGTAGGACTTAACACCGGGGAGCTGTTTTTT.

The chain uses TRBV2 and TRBJ2-1; 8 bases map to TRBD2. The germline V gene encodes CDR1 SNHLY and CDR2 FYNNEI. Trimming took 4 bases from V and 5 from J; bases not matched to a gene: 16. The CDR3 loop spans 18 amino acids. The CDR3 reads CASSGPGGRGATNNEQFF. The CDR3 DNA is TGTGCCAGCAGTGGCCCGGGAGGGCGCGGTGCCACAAACAATGAGCAGTTCTTC.

V usage is TRBV7-3 and J usage is TRBJ1-2; D unclear. Germline CDR1 SGHTA, CDR2 FQGTGA. The CDR3 length is 13 residues. The ends were cut back, 5 bases at V and 8 bases at J, with 15 bases in the middle. CDR3 protein: CASSPWFGEGYTF. The CDR3 DNA follows: TGTGCCAGCAGCCCGTGGTTCGGTGAAGGCTACACCTTC.

The chain joins TRBV7-2 to TRBJ2-1; perhaps TRBD1 as D (6 bases). Trimming stripped 1 base from V and 8 bases from J, with 15 bases between. Germline V gene data show CDR1 as SGHTA and CDR2 as FQGNSA. This CDR3 has 15 amino acids. CDR3 region: CASSLVGRGGYEQFF. The CDR3 DNA reads TGTGCCAGCAGCTTAGTGGGCAGGGGCGGCTATGAGCAGTTCTTC.

In DNA form, the CDR3 reads TGTGCCAGCAGCTTACAGGGGCTCCCCCTCCACTTT. Its translation is CASSLQGLPLHF. V and J are TRBV27 and TRBJ1-6, with 7 bases matching TRBD1. The V gene end was trimmed by 6 bases and the J gene end by 13 bases; junction bases not matched to a gene: 6. Germline-derived CDR1 and CDR2 are MNHEY and SMNVEV (reference sequence). The CDR3 has 12 residues.

The rearrangement links TRBV5-4 to TRBJ2-1; tentative D call: TRBD2 (6 bases). Germline values: CDR1 SGHNT, CDR2 YYREEE (reference sequence). Trimming shortened V by 0 bases and J by 7 bases, and 14 bases separated the two germline ends. The CDR3 sequence is 15 residues long. The CDR3 here is CASSLVGGMGNEQFF. The CDR3 nucleotides read TGTGCCAGCAGCTTGGTGGGCGGGATGGGGAATGAGCAGTTCTTC.

This sequence joins TRBV27 and TRBJ2-3; D possibly corresponds to TRBD1 (5 bases). The CDR3 is made up of 14 amino acids. Germline V CDR1 and CDR2: MNHEY, SMNVEV (reference sequence). V dropped 6 bases and J dropped 0 bases, with 10 bases sitting between them. In nucleotides, the CDR3 is TGTGCCAGCAGACGAGACAGTAGCACAGATACGCAGTATTTT. This codes for CASRRDSSTDTQYF.

J is TRBJ1-1 and V is TRBV27; D is ambiguous. V lost 6 bases to trimming and J lost 5 bases, with 10 bases between them. Germline CDR1 MNHEY, CDR2 SMNVEV (reference sequence). This CDR3 is built from 12 residues. The CDR3 nucleotides are TGTGCCAGCAGCGTTACGGGAACTGAAGCTTTCTTT. Its translation is CASSVTGTEAFF.

The V and J genes are TRBV7-2 and TRBJ1-2; TRBD1 is a possible D gene (6 bases). V lost 4 bases to trimming and J lost 8 bases, with 11 bases between them. The length of the CDR3 is 12 residues. Germline V gene lookup returns CDR1 SGHTA and CDR2 FQGNSA. In DNA, the CDR3 is TGTGCCAGCAGCTCTACAGGGTTGGGCTACACCTTC. Translation gives CASSSTGLGYTF. The full variable domain, in which reference TRBV7-2 and TRBJ1-2 provide the parts outside the CDR3, is GAGVSQSPSNKVTEKGKDVELRCDPISGHTALYWYRQSLGQGLEFLIYFQGNSAPDKSGLPSDRFSAERTGGSVSTLTIQRTQQEDSAVYLCASSSTGLGYTFGSGTRLTVV.

This chain connects TRBV3-1 (or the pseudogene TRBV3-2) to TRBJ2-4; TRBD2 matches at 10 bases. V was pared by 4 bases and J by 3 bases, with 12 bases of the junction left unmatched. Germline-derived CDR1 and CDR2 are LGHDT and YNNKEL (reference sequence). The CDR3 has 18 amino acids. CDR3 residues: CASSLEKGSGRDKNIQYF. CDR3 nucleotides: TGTGCCAGCAGCCTTGAAAAGGGGAGCGGGAGGGACAAAAACATTCAGTACTTC.

As DNA, the CDR3 is TGTGCCAGCAGCATCCAGGAGACCCAGTACTTC. This translates into CASSIQETQYF. The genes are TRBV7-8 and TRBJ2-5; D not resolved. The CDR3 consists of 11 residues. CDR1 and CDR2 from the germline V gene are SGHVS and FQNEAQ. V was trimmed by 5 bases and J by 5 bases, leaving 6 bases between them.

Turning to this clone: Other DNA variants within this sample encode the same CDR3. V gene TRBV18 combines with J gene TRBJ1-1; 10 bases align to TRBD1. CDR3 length: 14 residues. Per the germline V gene, CDR1 is KGHSH and CDR2 is LQKENI. Losses at the gene ends were 3 bases for V and 3 bases for J; bases not matched to a gene: 1. Written as DNA, the CDR3 is TGTGCCAGCTCACCCGGGACAGGGGACACTGAAGCTTTCTTT. Protein sequence: CASSPGTGDTEAFF.

Only one count was recorded for this clone. The rearrangement uses TRBV27 and TRBJ2-1; 7 bases map to TRBD2. The CDR3 has 16 residues. Germline V gene sequence: CDR1 MNHEY, CDR2 SMNVEV (reference sequence). V lost 1 base and J lost 6; bases outside the gene matches: 9. The CDR3 here is CASSLFWDYNINEQFF. CDR3 DNA: TGTGCCAGCAGTTTATTTTGGGACTACAATATCAATGAGCAGTTCTTC.

The chain recombines TRBV2 with TRBJ2-5, with D perhaps TRBD2 (7 bases). This CDR3 is built from 13 residues. V was trimmed by 7 bases and J by 5 bases, leaving 14 bases between them. Looked up from germline, CDR1 is SNHLY and CDR2 is FYNNEI. The CDR3 DNA is TGTGCCAGCATGGGGGGGGCGCGGGAGACCCAGTACTTC. Translated: CASMGGARETQYF.

The chain carries TRBV6-6 and TRBJ1-5; perhaps TRBD1 as D (6 bases). The CDR3 is 13 amino acids. CDR1 and CDR2 from the germline V gene are MNHNY and SVGAGI (reference sequence). The V gene lost 6 bases and the J gene lost 6 bases, with 12 bases spanning the gap. Here the CDR3 reads CASSYGGGQPQHF. In nucleotides, the CDR3 is TGTGCCAGCAGCTACGGGGGCGGTCAGCCCCAGCATTTT.

The genes are TRBV11-2 and TRBJ1-3; D remains unclear. The V and J ends lost 4 bases and 2 bases respectively, with 9 bases between them. The CDR3 sequence is 14 residues long. CDR1 SGHAT and CDR2 FQNNGV come from the germline V gene. The CDR3 reads CASSSSLAGNTIYF. The CDR3 coding sequence is TGTGCCAGCAGCTCCTCCCTTGCTGGAAACACCATATATTTT.

The rearrangement links TRBV11-3 to TRBJ2-3; D perhaps matches TRBD2 (6 bases). CDR3 length equals 13 residues. Per the germline V gene, CDR1 is SGHNT and CDR2 is YENEEA. V was trimmed by 11 bases and J by 1 base, leaving 13 bases between them. The CDR3: CASAREGTDTQYF. In nucleotides, the CDR3 is TGTGCCTCTGCGAGGGAGGGCACAGATACGCAGTATTTT.

This clone was seen only a few times. The CDR3 DNA sequence: TGCGCCAGCAGCAGGACTAGCGACCTCTACGAGCAGTACTTC. Translating it yields CASSRTSDLYEQYF. V and J are TRBV5-1 and TRBJ2-7, with 9 bases matching TRBD2. Losses at the gene ends were 4 bases for V and 3 bases for J; bases not matched to a gene: 5. CDR3 length equals 14 residues. CDR1 and CDR2 from the germline V gene are SGHRS and YFSETQ.

The rearrangement links TRBV6-4 to TRBJ2-1; 8 positions match TRBD1. Germline CDR1 and CDR2: MRHNA and SNTAGT. The CDR3 totals 14 residues. With 6 bases clipped from V and 5 bases from J, the junction kept 6 bases outside the gene matches. CDR3 in amino acids: CASSAGQANNEQFF. CDR3 DNA sequence: TGTGCCAGCAGCGCGGGACAGGCGAACAATGAGCAGTTCTTC.

The chain links TRBV27 to TRBJ1-2; D uncertain. From germline, CDR1 is MNHEY and CDR2 SMNVEV (reference sequence). The length of the CDR3 is 17 residues. The V and J ends lost 3 bases and 5 bases respectively, with 22 bases between them. CDR3 loop: CASSFTRGMGTKYGYTF. In DNA, the CDR3 is TGTGCCAGCAGTTTTACGCGCGGGATGGGCACCAAGTATGGCTACACCTTC.